This T cell receptor beta chain was profiled in a study of identical twins. In every case, the donor was a healthy Caucasian. As regards this clonotype: Its target is unknown.

Study-level points and caveats: There were fewer insertions in abundant cord blood beta clonotypes, but memory repertoires showed no such pattern.

TCRdb processed the 5' RACE reads anew with MiXCR; each CDR3 protein has one entry. Altogether under 300,000 distinct CDR3 sequences are present, more than 13% being singletons, with the ten largest covering approximately 8.2%. Germline lookup yields CDR1 SEHNR and CDR2 FQNEAQ (reference sequence). The CDR3 is 16 residues long. Trimming pared 4 bases from V and 0 bases from J, leaving 14 bases between. The sample comprised memory (CD45RO+) T cells sorted from blood. The origin of this receptor is a woman between 18 and 29 years old in good health. J is TRBJ2-3 and V is TRBV7-9; no firm D call. The CDR3 DNA is TGTGCCAGCAGCTCAGGAGACACCCCTAGCACAGATACGCAGTATTTT. Amino acids: CASSSGDTPSTDTQYF. Looking up the rest from reference TRBV7-9 and TRBJ2-3 gives the full variable domain: DTGVSQNPRHKITKRGQNVTFRCDPISEHNRLYWYRQTLGQGPEFLTYFQNEAQLEKSRLLSDRFSAERPKGSFSTLEIQRTEQGDSAMYLCASSSGDTPSTDTQYFGPGTRLTVL.